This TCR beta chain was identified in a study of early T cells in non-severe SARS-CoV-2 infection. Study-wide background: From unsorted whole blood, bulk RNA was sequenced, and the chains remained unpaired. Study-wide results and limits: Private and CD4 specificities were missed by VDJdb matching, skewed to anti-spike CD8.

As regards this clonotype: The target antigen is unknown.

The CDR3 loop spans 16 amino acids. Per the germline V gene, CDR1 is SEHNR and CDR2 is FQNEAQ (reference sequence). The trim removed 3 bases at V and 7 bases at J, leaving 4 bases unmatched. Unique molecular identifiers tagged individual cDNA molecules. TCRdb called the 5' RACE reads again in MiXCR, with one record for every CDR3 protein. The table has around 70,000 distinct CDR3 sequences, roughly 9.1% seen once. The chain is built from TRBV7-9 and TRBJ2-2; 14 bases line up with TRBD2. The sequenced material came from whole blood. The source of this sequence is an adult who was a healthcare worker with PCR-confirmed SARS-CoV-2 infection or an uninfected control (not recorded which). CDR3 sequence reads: CASSLGLAGVDGELFF. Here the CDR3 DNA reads TGTGCCAGCAGCTTGGGACTAGCGGGAGTGGACGGGGAGCTGTTTTTT.